The 32 T cell receptor beta chains below all came from one sample that was sequenced in a study of human T cells and chemical hapten exposure. Regarding time point: patch test 1, 2 weeks after DPC sensitization. As for treatment: therapeutic diphenylcyclopropenone sensitization with weekly scalp DPC. TCRdb used MiXCR to reprocess the RACE reads, holding one entry per CDR3 protein. Of about 360,000 distinct CDR3 sequences in the sample, around 7% were seen once. The sample consisted of whole blood, taken in connection with sensitization to the hapten diphenylcyclopropenone (DPC). The receptor source for this set is a young woman with alopecia areata. Some clones in this sample may be carry-over from other donors' samples.

This clonotype has just a few counts. This rearrangement joins TRBV5-4 to TRBJ1-2; D possibly corresponds to TRBD1 (6 bases). CDR1 and CDR2 (germline): SGHNT, YYREEE (reference sequence). Trimming shortened V by 7 bases and J by 2 bases, and 18 bases separated the two germline ends. This CDR3 spans 15 amino acids. CDR3 bases: TGTGCCAGCCGTCTACAGGGATCAGGAAACTATGGCTACACCTTC. Amino acid sequence: CASRLQGSGNYGYTF.

The chain has TRBV28 and TRBJ2-5; D is ambiguous. This CDR3 has 12 residues. Per germline, CDR1 MDHEN and CDR2 SYDVKM. Trimming left V 5 bases short and J 6 bases short, with 10 bases between. CDR3 in DNA: TGTGCCAGCAGTCCCCCGGGTCAGACCCAGTACTTC. Translating gives CASSPPGQTQYF.

This clonotype was recorded at least ten times. The chain is built from TRBV11-3 and TRBJ2-3; 12 bases are a match to TRBD2. The CDR3 runs to 14 residues. After removal of 5 bases from V and 5 bases from J, the junction contained 2 bases not matched to a gene. Germline V CDR1 and CDR2: SGHNT, YENEEA. In DNA, the CDR3 is TGTGCCAGCAGCCTGGGACTAGCGGGAGATACGCAGTATTTT. This gives the protein CASSLGLAGDTQYF.

This clonotype was seen a few times. This chain connects TRBV20-1 to TRBJ1-1; D gene uncertain. V was cut by 7 bases and J by 7 bases, with 13 bases left in between. Germline CDR1 DFQATT, CDR2 SNEGSKA (reference sequence). CDR3 length equals 11 residues. The CDR3 is CSVALGVEAFF. In nucleotides, the CDR3 is TGCAGTGTTGCCCTGGGAGTTGAAGCTTTCTTT.

This chain connects TRBV6-2 or TRBV6-3 to TRBJ1-5; D uncertain. The V and J ends lost 5 bases and 6 bases respectively, with 17 bases between them. This CDR3 has 15 amino acids. Germline V gene lookup returns CDR1 MNHEY and CDR2 SVGEGT. The chain's CDR3 is CASSQPSILGQPQHF. CDR3 in DNA: TGTGCCAGCAGTCAGCCTTCTATATTAGGTCAGCCCCAGCATTTT.

The table lists this clonotype with a few counts. This chain connects TRBV7-9 to TRBJ2-3, with 9 bases that match TRBD1. Per germline, CDR1 SEHNR and CDR2 FQNEAQ (reference sequence). CDR3 length equals 15 residues. V was pared by 5 bases and J by 12 bases, with 15 bases of the junction left unmatched. The chain's CDR3 is CASSPHPPGTGLQYF. The DNA for the CDR3 is TGTGCCAGCAGCCCCCATCCGCCCGGGACAGGGCTTCAGTATTTT.

This clonotype came up many times. V and J are TRBV4-3 and TRBJ2-5, with 8 bases aligning to TRBD2. The trim removed 0 bases at V and 5 bases at J, leaving 8 bases unmatched. CDR1 is LGHNA and CDR2 is YSLEER in the germline V gene. The CDR3 runs to 16 residues. The CDR3 DNA reads TGCGCCAGCAGCCAAGATGCTGCGGGGGGCGTGGAGACCCAGTACTTC. Translating it yields CASSQDAAGGVETQYF.

This clonotype was counted at least ten times. The chain uses TRBV3-1 and TRBJ2-7, with a tentative D call TRBD2 (5 bases). There are 14 residues in the CDR3. Between the trimmed V and J ends, which lost 1 base and 5 bases, there was a span of 12 bases. Germline V gene lookup returns CDR1 LGHDT and CDR2 YNNKEL (reference sequence). In nucleotides, the CDR3 is TGTGCCAGCAGCCAAGGGTATGAGGGTGACGAGCAGTACTTC. It encodes CASSQGYEGDEQYF.

This clonotype was seen ten or more times. J is TRBJ2-2 and V is TRBV7-2; perhaps TRBD1 as D (6 bases). Germline assignment: CDR1 SGHTA and CDR2 FQGNSA. The V gene lost 8 bases and the J gene lost 0 bases, with 10 bases spanning the gap. The CDR3 has 14 amino acids. CDR3 loop: CASCGQPNTGELFF. Here the CDR3 DNA reads TGTGCCAGCTGCGGACAGCCGAACACCGGGGAGCTGTTTTTT. The full variable domain, its missing parts supplied by reference TRBV7-2 and TRBJ2-2, is GAGVSQSPSNKVTEKGKDVELRCDPISGHTALYWYRQSLGQGLEFLIYFQGNSAPDKSGLPSDRFSAERTGGSVSTLTIQRTQQEDSAVYLCASCGQPNTGELFFGEGSRLTVL.

This chain connects TRBV5-1 to TRBJ2-7, with D possibly being TRBD1 or TRBD2 (5 bases each). CDR3 length: 16 amino acids. The germline CDR1 and CDR2 sequences are SGHRS and YFSETQ. Trimming cost V 4 bases and J 1 base, with 18 bases left between them. CDR3 coding DNA: TGCGCCAGCAGCACCGGCTCGGGACGGTTTTCCTACGAGCAGTACTTC. Protein sequence: CASSTGSGRFSYEQYF.

This clonotype appeared a few times. The rearrangement links TRBV6-2 or TRBV6-3 to TRBJ1-5; D unresolved. This CDR3 has 13 amino acids. Germline assignment: CDR1 MNHEY and CDR2 SVGEGT. The germline V and J ends were trimmed by 3 bases and 10 bases, with 13 bases remaining between them. CDR3 amino acids: CASSYARGGPQHF. Written as DNA, the CDR3 is TGTGCCAGCAGTTATGCGCGCGGAGGACCCCAGCATTTT.

V usage is TRBV5-1 and J usage is TRBJ2-2; D gene uncertain. This CDR3 is 13 amino acids long. CDR1 and CDR2 (germline): SGHRS, YFSETQ. The V gene lost 4 bases and the J gene lost 6 bases, with 10 bases spanning the gap. This CDR3 is CASSVQKPGELFF. Here the CDR3 DNA reads TGCGCCAGCAGCGTACAGAAACCCGGGGAGCTGTTTTTT.

This clonotype was counted only a few times. The chain links TRBV27 to TRBJ1-1; D gene ambiguous. The germline gives CDR1 MNHEY, CDR2 SMNVEV (reference sequence). The CDR3 is 13 residues long. The germline V and J ends were trimmed by 4 bases and 4 bases, with 10 bases remaining between them. CDR3 DNA: TGTGCCAGCAGTTCGAGGTTGAGCACTGAAGCTTTCTTT. Translated: CASSSRLSTEAFF.

This clonotype was detected ten times or more. The chain links TRBV29-1 to TRBJ2-7; D is unclear. The germline V and J ends were trimmed by 5 bases and 1 base, with 12 bases remaining between them. This CDR3 region has 13 residues. Per the germline V gene, CDR1 is SQVTM and CDR2 is ANQGSEA. CDR3: CSVHIVGSYEQYF. The CDR3 DNA sequence: TGCAGCGTTCATATTGTCGGATCCTACGAGCAGTACTTC.

This clonotype was seen more than once but under ten times. This sequence joins TRBV6-2 or TRBV6-3 and TRBJ2-3; D gene unclear. The CDR3 covers 12 residues. Germline CDR1 is MNHEY and CDR2 is SVGEGT. V was clipped by 4 bases and J by 4 bases, with 6 bases between them. CDR3 region: CASSWVPDTQYF. The CDR3 nucleotides read TGTGCCAGCAGTTGGGTCCCAGATACGCAGTATTTT.

This clonotype showed up just a few times. V and J are TRBV12-3 or TRBV12-4 and TRBJ1-1; D may be TRBD1 (6 bases). This CDR3 comprises 13 residues. Trimming cost V 2 bases and J 6 bases, with 10 bases left between them. The CDR3 region has the DNA TGTGCCAGCAGTTTACAGGGGTCTGCTGAAGCTTTCTTT. Residues: CASSLQGSAEAFF.

This clonotype was observed a handful of times. V gene TRBV4-1 combines with J gene TRBJ1-1, with D uncertain. The CDR3 has 17 amino acids. Germline CDR1 is MGHRA and CDR2 is YSYEKL. Between the trimmed V and J ends, which lost 1 base and 0 bases, there was a span of 15 bases. The CDR3 here is CASSQVSSAMMNTEAFF. The CDR3 DNA follows: TGCGCCAGCAGCCAAGTCTCCTCAGCGATGATGAACACTGAAGCTTTCTTT.

V usage is TRBV5-5 and J usage is TRBJ1-2, with 11 bases lining up with TRBD1. The CDR3 has 16 amino acids. The ends lost 0 bases at V and 6 bases at J; junction bases unmatched: 7. Germline V gene sequence: CDR1 SGHKS, CDR2 YYEKEE (reference sequence). Here the CDR3 DNA reads TGTGCCAGCAGCTTGGCCCCCGGGACAGGGGGAGATGGCTACACCTTC. Translation: CASSLAPGTGGDGYTF.

This clonotype was observed at least ten times. The gene calls are TRBV7-9 and TRBJ2-6; 8 bases fit TRBD1. V shed 3 bases and J 0 bases; nucleotides not matched to a gene: 7. CDR1 SEHNR and CDR2 FQNEAQ come from the germline V gene (reference sequence). This CDR3 spans 18 amino acids. DNA of the CDR3: TGTGCCAGCAGCTTTGAGACAGGGGCTTTCTCTGGGGCCAACGTCCTGACTTTC. It is translated as CASSFETGAFSGANVLTF.

The genes are TRBV12-3 or TRBV12-4 and TRBJ2-2; D gene unclear. The CDR3 runs to 17 residues. V lost 6 bases, J lost 0 bases, and 17 bases lay in between. Written as DNA, the CDR3 is TGTGCCAGCAGCCCACTTTACGGGTTCGCGAACACCGGGGAGCTGTTTTTT. Encoded protein: CASSPLYGFANTGELFF.

This clonotype was counted ten times or more. CDR3 sequence: CASRLKQGSTTNGYTF. Written as DNA, the CDR3 is TGTGCCAGCAGGTTAAAACAGGGGTCGACGACAAATGGCTACACCTTC. This rearrangement joins TRBV6-6 to TRBJ1-2, with TRBD1 identical over 7 bases. Germline V lookup: CDR1 MNHNY, CDR2 SVGAGI (reference sequence). V trimming: 6 bases; J trimming: 6 bases; junction bases outside the gene matches: 16. CDR3 length: 16 amino acids.

Many counts were recorded for this clonotype. CDR3 protein: CASTTGGGEGNQPQHF. DNA of the CDR3: TGTGCCAGCACCACCGGGGGCGGGGAAGGCAATCAGCCCCAGCATTTT. The V and J genes are TRBV7-3 and TRBJ1-5, with D perhaps TRBD1 (6 bases). There are 16 residues in the CDR3. Germline CDR1 SGHTA, CDR2 FQGTGA. Trimming left V 7 bases short and J 2 bases short, with 18 bases between. The full variable domain, rest sourced from reference TRBV7-3 and TRBJ1-5, is GAGVSQTPSNKVTEKGKYVELRCDPISGHTALYWYRQSLGQGPEFLIYFQGTGAADDSGLPNDRFFAVRPEGSVSTLKIQRTERGDSAVYLCASTTGGGEGNQPQHFGDGTRLSIL.

The chain combines TRBV6-5 with TRBJ2-2, with D maybe TRBD1 (6 bases). Germline V gene sequence: CDR1 MNHEY, CDR2 SVGAGI. CDR3 length: 14 residues. V lost 5 bases and J lost 4, with 11 bases in between. The CDR3 reads CASSGRGSTGELFF. Written as DNA, the CDR3 is TGTGCCAGCAGTGGCAGGGGAAGCACCGGGGAGCTGTTTTTT.

This clonotype was counted a few times. This chain uses TRBV28 with TRBJ2-1; unclear D gene. CDR3 length: 18 amino acids. The V end lost 2 bases, the J end lost 8 bases, and 25 bases lay between the germline ends. Germline CDR1 and CDR2: MDHEN and SYDVKM. The CDR3 here is CASSLPWFYGEQLDEQFF. Written as DNA, the CDR3 is TGTGCCAGCAGTTTACCTTGGTTTTACGGCGAACAGCTCGATGAGCAGTTCTTC.

This clonotype was detected only a few times. This chain joins TRBV4-3 and TRBJ2-6; 11 nucleotides agree with TRBD1. The length of the CDR3 is 18 residues. The V segment lost 1 base and the J segment 4 bases; nucleotides outside the gene matches: 6. CDR1 and CDR2 (germline): LGHNA, YSLEER. CDR3 in DNA: TGCGCCAGCAGCCAAGCTGGACAGGGGGCGTGGGGGGCCAACGTCCTGACTTTC. Protein sequence: CASSQAGQGAWGANVLTF.

This clonotype was counted ten times or more. The V gene is TRBV4-1, the J gene TRBJ2-1, with D perhaps matching TRBD1 (5 bases). Germline values: CDR1 MGHRA, CDR2 YSYEKL. Trimming removed 0 bases at V and 14 bases at J, with 20 bases between. There are 15 residues in the CDR3. The CDR3 bases are TGCGCCAGCAGCCAAGATGTTTCTGTGGCAGGGCTAGAGTTCTTC. Translating gives CASSQDVSVAGLEFF.

The V call is TRBV11-2, the J call TRBJ1-3, with D possibly matching TRBD1 (6 bases). Trimming removed 1 base at V and 4 bases at J, with 20 bases between. Looked up from germline, CDR1 is SGHAT and CDR2 is FQNNGV. CDR3 size: 18 residues. The CDR3 DNA reads TGTGCCAGCAGCTTAGTCCCGGACAGTCCCCGGGAGGGAAACACCATATATTTT. This encodes CASSLVPDSPREGNTIYF.

This clonotype was observed at least ten times. This rearrangement joins TRBV6-2 or TRBV6-3 to TRBJ2-3, with 14 bases identical to TRBD2. Per germline, CDR1 MNHEY and CDR2 SVGEGT. The J segment lost 2 bases and the V segment lost 5 bases, leaving 6 bases of the junction unmatched. This CDR3 spans 17 amino acids. CDR3 loop: CASSLTGLAGDTDTQYF. In DNA form, the CDR3 reads TGTGCCAGCAGTCTAACGGGACTAGCGGGGGACACAGATACGCAGTATTTT.

This clonotype was found a few times. This CDR3 is missing its conserved last phenylalanine or tryptophan, likely due to a read error. V and J are TRBV11-3 and TRBJ2-3; 9 bases are a match to TRBD1. The CDR3 sequence is 16 residues long. CDR1 and CDR2 from the germline V gene are SGHNT and YENEEA. The V gene end was trimmed by 1 base and the J gene end by 4 bases; junction bases not matched to a gene: 6. CDR3 in DNA: TGTGCCAGCAGCTTAGGTGACAGGGGGGACGCAGATACGCAGTATCTT. It encodes CASSLGDRGDADTQYL.

This clonotype was detected only a few times. The chain uses TRBV29-1 and TRBJ1-5; 7 bases match TRBD1. The CDR3 covers 13 residues. The trim removed 5 bases at V and 5 bases at J, leaving 6 bases unmatched. Germline loops: CDR1 SQVTM, CDR2 ANQGSEA. This CDR3 reads CSVKATGDQPQHF. In nucleotides, the CDR3 is TGCAGCGTTAAGGCTACAGGGGATCAGCCCCAGCATTTT.

This clonotype was detected a few times. The genes are TRBV15 and TRBJ2-1, with D unclear. Germline CDR1 and CDR2: LNHNV and YYDKDF (reference sequence). This CDR3 spans 12 amino acids. Trimming removed 0 bases from V and 8 bases from J, with 5 bases in between. DNA for the CDR3: TGTGCCACCAGCAGAGATGAGGATGAGCAGTTCTTC. It encodes CATSRDEDEQFF.

This clonotype was seen a few times. J is TRBJ2-7 and V is TRBV6-5; tentative D call: TRBD2 (6 bases). The CDR3 covers 15 residues. CDR1 is MNHEY and CDR2 is SVGAGI in the germline V gene. Trimming took off 5 bases at V and 2 bases at J, with 16 bases between the two ends. The CDR3 loop reads CASSEAGTHTYEQYF. CDR3 nucleotide sequence: TGTGCCAGCAGTGAAGCCGGGACTCATACCTACGAGCAGTACTTC.